This T cell receptor (beta chain) derives from a study of high-grade serous ovarian cancer treatment subgroups. Study overall: Mean per sample: about 15,000 reads, some 7,500 unique TCR beta rearrangements.

Germline V gives CDR1 LNHDA, CDR2 SQIVND (reference sequence). V gave up 5 bases and J gave up 8 bases, with 10 bases separating them. The CDR3 spans 13 residues. Notes on the study in general: Spatial context was lost because tumors were sequenced in bulk. TCR clonal relatedness correlated positively with neoantigen level. Different patients shared almost no repertoire; same-patient tumors shared roughly 0.11 to 0.8.

The tumor samples were collected prior to definitive surgery or chemotherapy. About this clone itself: No antigen is known for it.

Assay used: immunoSEQ multiplex PCR; TCRdb lists only in-frame clones, some missing. The table includes roughly 4,100 clones, more than 65% detected once. The sample consisted of tumor tissue. V and J are TRBV19 and TRBJ1-6; D gene uncertain. The sequence came from a human donor with high-grade serous ovarian cancer. CDR3 residues: CASSFRRDSPLHF. The CDR3 bases are TGTGCCAGTAGTTTCAGGAGGGATTCACCCCTCCACTTT.